This T cell receptor beta chain is drawn from a study of cytomegalovirus exposure and HLA in healthy donors. PCR was performed using 60 Vbeta and 13 Jbeta primers. Original processing methods: An analysis that came later counted approximately 76 million unique TCR beta chains, roughly 11 million shared. Sequenced by immunoSEQ multiplex PCR; TCRdb stores in-frame clones only, minus some. The V and J calls and clone size come from that table; D and trimming were worked out from the DNA. The repertoire has some 130,000 clones, over 60% of them found once; the top ten carry roughly 2%. Trimming at V came to 4 bases and at J to 8 bases, leaving 8 bases not matched to a gene. The CDR3 consists of 15 residues. The germline gives CDR1 KGHSH, CDR2 LQKENI.

The material sequenced was PBMCs. This sequence joins TRBV18 and TRBJ1-4; 9 nucleotides line up with TRBD1. This TCR derives from a young man in good health and CMV-seronegative. CDR3 amino acids: CASSRSGTGNEKLFF. CDR3 in DNA: TGTGCCAGCTCACGATCCGGGACAGGGAACGAAAAACTGTTTTTT.